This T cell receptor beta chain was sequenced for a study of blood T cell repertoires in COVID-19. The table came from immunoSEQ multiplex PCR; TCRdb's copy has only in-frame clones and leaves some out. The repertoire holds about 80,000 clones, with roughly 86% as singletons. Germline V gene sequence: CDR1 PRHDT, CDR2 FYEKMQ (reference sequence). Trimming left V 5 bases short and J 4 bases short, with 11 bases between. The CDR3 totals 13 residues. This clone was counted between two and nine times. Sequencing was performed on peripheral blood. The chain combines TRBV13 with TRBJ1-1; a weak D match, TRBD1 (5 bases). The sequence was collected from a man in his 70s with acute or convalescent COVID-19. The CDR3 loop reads CASSIRGGTEAFF. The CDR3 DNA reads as TGTGCCAGCAGCATCCGGGGGGGCACTGAAGCTTTCTTT.